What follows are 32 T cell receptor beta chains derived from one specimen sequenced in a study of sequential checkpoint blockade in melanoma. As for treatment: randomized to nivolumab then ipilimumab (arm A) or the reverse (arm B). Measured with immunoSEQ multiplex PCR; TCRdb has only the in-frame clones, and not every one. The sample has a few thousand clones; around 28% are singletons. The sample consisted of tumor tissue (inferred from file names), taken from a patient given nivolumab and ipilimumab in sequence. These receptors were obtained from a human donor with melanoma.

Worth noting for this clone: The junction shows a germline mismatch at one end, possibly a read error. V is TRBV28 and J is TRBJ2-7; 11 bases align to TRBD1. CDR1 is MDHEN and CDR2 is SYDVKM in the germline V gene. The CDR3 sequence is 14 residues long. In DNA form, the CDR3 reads TGTGCCAACAGTCCCCATGGGACAGGGGGCGAGCAGTACTTC. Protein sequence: CANSPHGTGGEQYF.

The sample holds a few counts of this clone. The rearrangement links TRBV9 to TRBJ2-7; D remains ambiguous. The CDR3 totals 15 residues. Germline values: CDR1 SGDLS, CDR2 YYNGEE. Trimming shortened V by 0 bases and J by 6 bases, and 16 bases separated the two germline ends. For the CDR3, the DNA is TGTGCCAGCAGCGTAGCTGAAGGGTTGTTGTCCGAGCAGTACTTC. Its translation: CASSVAEGLLSEQYF.

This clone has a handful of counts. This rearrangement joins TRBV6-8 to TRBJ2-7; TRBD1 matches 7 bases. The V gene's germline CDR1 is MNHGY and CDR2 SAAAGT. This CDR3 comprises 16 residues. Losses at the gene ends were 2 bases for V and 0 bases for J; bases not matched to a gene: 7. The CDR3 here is CASSYQGGANSYEQYF. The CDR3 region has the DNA TGTGCCAGCAGTTACCAAGGGGGCGCCAACTCCTACGAGCAGTACTTC.

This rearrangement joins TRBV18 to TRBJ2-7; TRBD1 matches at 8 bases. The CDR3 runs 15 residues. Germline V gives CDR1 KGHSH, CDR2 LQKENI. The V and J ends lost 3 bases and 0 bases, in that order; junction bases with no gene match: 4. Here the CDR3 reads CASSPPGQGSYEQYF. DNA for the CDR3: TGTGCCAGCTCACCCCCCGGACAGGGCTCCTACGAGCAGTACTTC. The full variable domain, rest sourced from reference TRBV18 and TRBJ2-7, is NAGVMQNPRHLVRRRGQEARLRCSPMKGHSHVYWYRQLPEEGLKFMVYLQKENIIDESGMPKERFSAEFPKEGPSILRIQQVVRGDSAAYFCASSPPGQGSYEQYFGPGTRLTVT.

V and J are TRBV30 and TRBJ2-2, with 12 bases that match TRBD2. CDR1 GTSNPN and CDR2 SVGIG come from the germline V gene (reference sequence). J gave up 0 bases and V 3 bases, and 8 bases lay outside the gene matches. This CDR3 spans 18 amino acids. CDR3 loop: CAWRPRTSGTTNTGELFF. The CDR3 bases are TGTGCCTGGAGACCAAGGACTAGCGGGACCACGAACACCGGGGAGCTGTTTTTT.

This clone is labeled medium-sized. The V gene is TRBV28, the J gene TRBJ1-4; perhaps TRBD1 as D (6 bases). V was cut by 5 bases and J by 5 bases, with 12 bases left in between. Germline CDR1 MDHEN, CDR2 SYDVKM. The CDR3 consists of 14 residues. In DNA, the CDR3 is TGTGCCAGCAGTACAGGGATTAACAATGAAAAACTGTTTTTT. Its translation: CASSTGINNEKLFF.

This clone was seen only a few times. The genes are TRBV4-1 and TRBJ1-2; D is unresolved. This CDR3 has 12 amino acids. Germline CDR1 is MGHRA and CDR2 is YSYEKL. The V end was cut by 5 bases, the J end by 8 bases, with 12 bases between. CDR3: CASSLGGFGYTF. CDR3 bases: TGCGCCAGCAGCTTGGGCGGGTTCGGCTACACCTTC.

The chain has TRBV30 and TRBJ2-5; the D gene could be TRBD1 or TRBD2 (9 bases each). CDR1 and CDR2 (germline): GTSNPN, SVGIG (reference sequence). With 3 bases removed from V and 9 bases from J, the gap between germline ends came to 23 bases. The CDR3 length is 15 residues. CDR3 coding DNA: TGTGCCTGGAGCCCTAGCGGGACAGGGTCCTTGTCCCAGTACTTC. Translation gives CAWSPSGTGSLSQYF.

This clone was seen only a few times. CDR3 coding DNA: TGCGCCAGCAGCTCGGGACTAGCGGGGTCCAATGAGCAGTTCTTC. Translating gives CASSSGLAGSNEQFF. This sequence joins TRBV5-1 and TRBJ2-1, with 13 nucleotides matching TRBD2. Germline CDR1 is SGHRS and CDR2 is YFSETQ. This CDR3 has 15 residues. Unmatched junction bases numbered 3, after V lost 3 bases and J lost 6 bases.

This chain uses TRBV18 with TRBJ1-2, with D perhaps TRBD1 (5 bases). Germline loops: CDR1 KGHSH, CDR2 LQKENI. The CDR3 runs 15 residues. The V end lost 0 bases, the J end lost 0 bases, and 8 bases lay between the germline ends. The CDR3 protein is CASSPPGPANYGYTF. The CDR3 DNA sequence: TGTGCCAGCTCACCACCGGGACCCGCTAACTATGGCTACACCTTC.

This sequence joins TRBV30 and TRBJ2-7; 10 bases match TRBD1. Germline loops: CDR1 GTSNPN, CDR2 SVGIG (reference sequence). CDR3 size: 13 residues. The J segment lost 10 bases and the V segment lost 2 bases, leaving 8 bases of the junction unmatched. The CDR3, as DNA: TGTGCCTGGAGTCTCGCCCGGGACAGGGGTCAGTACTTC. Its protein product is CAWSLARDRGQYF.

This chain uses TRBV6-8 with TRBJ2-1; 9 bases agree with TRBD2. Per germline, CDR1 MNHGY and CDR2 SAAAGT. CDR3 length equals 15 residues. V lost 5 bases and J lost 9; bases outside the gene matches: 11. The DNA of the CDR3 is TGTGCCAGCAGTGCGATTAGCGGGAGAGGGGCTGAGCAGTTCTTC. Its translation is CASSAISGRGAEQFF.

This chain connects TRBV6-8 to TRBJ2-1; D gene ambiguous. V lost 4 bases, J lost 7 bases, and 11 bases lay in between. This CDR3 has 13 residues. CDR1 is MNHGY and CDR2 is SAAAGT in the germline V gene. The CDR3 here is CASSFSRRNEQFF. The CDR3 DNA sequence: TGTGCCAGCAGTTTTTCACGTAGGAATGAGCAGTTCTTC.

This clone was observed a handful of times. For the CDR3, the DNA is TGTGCCAGCTCACCAGGGGACGCGGATGGCTACACCTTC. This codes for CASSPGDADGYTF. The chain joins TRBV21-1 to TRBJ1-2; TRBD1, the table's D call, was not compared with the DNA. TRBV21-1 is a documented pseudogene. CDR3 length: 13 residues.

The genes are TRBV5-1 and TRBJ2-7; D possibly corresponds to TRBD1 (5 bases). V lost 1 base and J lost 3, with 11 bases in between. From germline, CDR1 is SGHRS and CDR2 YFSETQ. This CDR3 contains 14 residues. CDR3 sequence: CASSLTSTGYEQYF. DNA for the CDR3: TGCGCCAGCAGCTTGACCTCCACAGGCTACGAGCAGTACTTC.

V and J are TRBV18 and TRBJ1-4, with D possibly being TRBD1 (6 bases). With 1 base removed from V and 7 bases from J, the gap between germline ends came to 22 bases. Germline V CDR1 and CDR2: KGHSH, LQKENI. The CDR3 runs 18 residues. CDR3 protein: CASSPLLTGTVSGEKLFF. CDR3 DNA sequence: TGTGCCAGCTCACCACTATTGACAGGAACGGTGTCGGGTGAAAAACTGTTTTTT.

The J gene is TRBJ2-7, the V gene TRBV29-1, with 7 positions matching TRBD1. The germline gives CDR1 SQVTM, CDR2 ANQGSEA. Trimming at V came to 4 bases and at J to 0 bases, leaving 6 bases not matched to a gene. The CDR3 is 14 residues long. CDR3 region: CSVVSWDSSYEQYF. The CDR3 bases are TGCAGCGTTGTCTCATGGGACAGCTCCTACGAGCAGTACTTC.

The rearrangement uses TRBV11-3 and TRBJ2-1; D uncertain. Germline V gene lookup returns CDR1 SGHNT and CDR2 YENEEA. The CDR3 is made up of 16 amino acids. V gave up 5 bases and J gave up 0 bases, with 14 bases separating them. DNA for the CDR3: TGTGCCAGCAGCGCGCCGACTGGGCCCTCCTACAATGAGCAGTTCTTC. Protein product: CASSAPTGPSYNEQFF. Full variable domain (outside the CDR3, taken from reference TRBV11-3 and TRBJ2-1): EAGVVQSPRYKIIEKKQPVAFWCNPISGHNTLYWYLQNLGQGPELLIRYENEEAVDDSQLPKDRFSAERLKGVDSTLKIQPAELGDSAVYLCASSAPTGPSYNEQFFGPGTRLTVL.

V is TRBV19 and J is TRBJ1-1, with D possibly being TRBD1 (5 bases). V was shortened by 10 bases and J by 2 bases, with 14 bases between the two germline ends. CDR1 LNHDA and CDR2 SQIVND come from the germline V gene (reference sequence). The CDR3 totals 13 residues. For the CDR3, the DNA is TGTGCCATCCAGCGGGGGGATAACACTGAAGCTTTCTTT. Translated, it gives CAIQRGDNTEAFF.

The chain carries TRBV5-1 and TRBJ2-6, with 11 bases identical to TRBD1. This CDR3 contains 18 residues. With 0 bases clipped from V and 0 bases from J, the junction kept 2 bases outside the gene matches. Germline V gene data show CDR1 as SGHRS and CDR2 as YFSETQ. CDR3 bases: TGCGCCAGCAGCTTGGCCGGGACAGGGGGCTCTGGGGCCAACGTCCTGACTTTC. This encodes CASSLAGTGGSGANVLTF.

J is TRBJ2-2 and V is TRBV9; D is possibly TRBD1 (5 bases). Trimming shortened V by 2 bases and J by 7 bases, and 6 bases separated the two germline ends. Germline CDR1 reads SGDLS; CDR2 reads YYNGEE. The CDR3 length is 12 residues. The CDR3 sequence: CASSVQGGELFF. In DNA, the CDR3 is TGTGCCAGCAGCGTTCAGGGCGGGGAGCTGTTTTTT. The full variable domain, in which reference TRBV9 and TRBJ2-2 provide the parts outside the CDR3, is DSGVTQTPKHLITATGQRVTLRCSPRSGDLSVYWYQQSLDQGLQFLIQYYNGEERAKGNILERFSAQQFPDLHSELNLSSLELGDSALYFCASSVQGGELFFGEGSRLTVL.

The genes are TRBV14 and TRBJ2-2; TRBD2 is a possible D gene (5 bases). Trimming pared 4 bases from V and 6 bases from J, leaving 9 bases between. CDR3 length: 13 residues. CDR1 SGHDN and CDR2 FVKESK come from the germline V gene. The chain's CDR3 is CASSLSSSGELFF. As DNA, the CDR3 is TGTGCCAGCAGCCTATCTAGCTCCGGGGAGCTGTTTTTT. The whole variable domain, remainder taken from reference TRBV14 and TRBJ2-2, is EAGVTQFPSHSVIEKGQTVTLRCDPISGHDNLYWYRRVMGKEIKFLLHFVKESKQDESGMPNNRFLAERTGGTYSTLKVQPAELEDSGVYFCASSLSSSGELFFGEGSRLTVL.

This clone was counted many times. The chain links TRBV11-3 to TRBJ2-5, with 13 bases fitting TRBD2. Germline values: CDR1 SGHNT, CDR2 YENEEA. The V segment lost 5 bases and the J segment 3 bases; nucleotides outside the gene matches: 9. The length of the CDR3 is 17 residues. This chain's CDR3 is CASSIGDGTSGKETQYF. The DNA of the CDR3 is TGTGCCAGCAGCATAGGAGACGGGACTAGCGGGAAAGAGACCCAGTACTTC. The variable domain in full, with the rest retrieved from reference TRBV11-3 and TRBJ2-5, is EAGVVQSPRYKIIEKKQPVAFWCNPISGHNTLYWYLQNLGQGPELLIRYENEEAVDDSQLPKDRFSAERLKGVDSTLKIQPAELGDSAVYLCASSIGDGTSGKETQYFGPGTRLLVL.

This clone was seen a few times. CDR3 in amino acids: CASSYRPTGTGYTF. In DNA, the CDR3 is TGTGCCAGTAGTTACCGCCCGACAGGGACAGGCTACACCTTC. This sequence joins TRBV19 and TRBJ1-2; 7 bases map to TRBD1. This CDR3 comprises 14 residues. The V and J ends lost 5 bases and 8 bases, in that order; junction bases with no gene match: 11. CDR1 and CDR2 from the germline V gene are LNHDA and SQIVND (reference sequence).

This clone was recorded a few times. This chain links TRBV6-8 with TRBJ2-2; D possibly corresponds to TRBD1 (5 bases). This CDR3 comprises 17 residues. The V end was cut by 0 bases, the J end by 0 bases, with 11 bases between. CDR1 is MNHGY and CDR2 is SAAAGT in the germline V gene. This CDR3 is CASSYSGEGANTGELFF. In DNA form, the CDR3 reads TGTGCCAGCAGTTACTCAGGGGAAGGGGCGAACACCGGGGAGCTGTTTTTT.

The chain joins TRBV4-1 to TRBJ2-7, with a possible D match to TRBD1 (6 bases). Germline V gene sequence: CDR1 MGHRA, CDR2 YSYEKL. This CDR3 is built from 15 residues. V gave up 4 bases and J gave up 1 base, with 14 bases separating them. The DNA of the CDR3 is TGCGCCAGCAGCCGGGGGCAGGGAGCTTCCTACGAGCAGTACTTC. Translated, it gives CASSRGQGASYEQYF.

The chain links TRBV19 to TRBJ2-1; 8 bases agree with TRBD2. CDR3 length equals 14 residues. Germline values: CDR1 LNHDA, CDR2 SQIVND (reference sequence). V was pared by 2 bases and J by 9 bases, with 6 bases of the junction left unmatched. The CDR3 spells CASSILGRAGEQFF. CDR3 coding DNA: TGTGCCAGTAGTATACTCGGGAGGGCCGGTGAGCAGTTCTTC.

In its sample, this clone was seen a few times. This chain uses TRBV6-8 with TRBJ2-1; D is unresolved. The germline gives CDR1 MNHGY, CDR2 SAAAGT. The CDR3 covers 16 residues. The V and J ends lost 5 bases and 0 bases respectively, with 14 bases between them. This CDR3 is CASSQSGALSYNEQFF. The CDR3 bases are TGTGCCAGCAGTCAATCCGGCGCGCTCTCCTACAATGAGCAGTTCTTC.

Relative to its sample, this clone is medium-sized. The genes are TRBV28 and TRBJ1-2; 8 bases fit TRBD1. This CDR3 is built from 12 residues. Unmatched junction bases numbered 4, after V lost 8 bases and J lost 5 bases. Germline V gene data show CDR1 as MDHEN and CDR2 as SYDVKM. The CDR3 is CASHGTGYGYTF. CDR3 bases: TGTGCCAGCCATGGGACAGGATATGGCTACACCTTC.

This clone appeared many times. CDR3 residues: CASSRREGANEKLFF. DNA for the CDR3: TGTGCCAGCAGCCGCCGGGAGGGGGCTAATGAAAAACTGTTTTTT. This chain joins TRBV11-3 and TRBJ1-4, with a weak D call TRBD1 (6 bases). This CDR3 is 15 amino acids long. Germline-derived CDR1 and CDR2 are SGHNT and YENEEA. The ends were cut back, 5 bases at V and 3 bases at J, with 13 bases in the middle. The variable domain in full, with the rest retrieved from reference TRBV11-3 and TRBJ1-4, is EAGVVQSPRYKIIEKKQPVAFWCNPISGHNTLYWYLQNLGQGPELLIRYENEEAVDDSQLPKDRFSAERLKGVDSTLKIQPAELGDSAVYLCASSRREGANEKLFFGSGTQLSVL.

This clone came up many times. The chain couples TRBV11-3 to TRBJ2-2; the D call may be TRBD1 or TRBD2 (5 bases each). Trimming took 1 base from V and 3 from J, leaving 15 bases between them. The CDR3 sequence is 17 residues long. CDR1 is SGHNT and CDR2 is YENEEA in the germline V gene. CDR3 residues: CASSLVVDRGDTGELFF. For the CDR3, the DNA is TGTGCCAGCAGCTTAGTAGTTGACAGAGGGGACACCGGGGAGCTGTTTTTT.

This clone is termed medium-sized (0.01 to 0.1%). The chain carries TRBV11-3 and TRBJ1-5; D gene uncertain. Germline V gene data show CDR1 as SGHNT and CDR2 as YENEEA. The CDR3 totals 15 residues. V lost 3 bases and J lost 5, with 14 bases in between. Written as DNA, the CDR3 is TGTGCCAGCAGCTTGACCGGGAGTCCGTATCAGCCCCAGCATTTT. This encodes CASSLTGSPYQPQHF.